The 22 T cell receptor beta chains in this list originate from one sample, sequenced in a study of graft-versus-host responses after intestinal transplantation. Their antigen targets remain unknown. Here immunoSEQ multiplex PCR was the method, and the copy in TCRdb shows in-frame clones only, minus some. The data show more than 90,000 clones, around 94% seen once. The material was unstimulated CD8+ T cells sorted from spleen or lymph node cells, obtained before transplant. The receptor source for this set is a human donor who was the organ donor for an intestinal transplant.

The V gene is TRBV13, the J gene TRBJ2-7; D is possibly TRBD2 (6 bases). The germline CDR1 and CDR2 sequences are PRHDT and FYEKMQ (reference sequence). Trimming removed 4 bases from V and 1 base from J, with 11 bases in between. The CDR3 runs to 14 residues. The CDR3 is CASSSRLESYEQYF. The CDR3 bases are TGTGCCAGCAGCTCAAGACTAGAATCCTACGAGCAGTACTTC.

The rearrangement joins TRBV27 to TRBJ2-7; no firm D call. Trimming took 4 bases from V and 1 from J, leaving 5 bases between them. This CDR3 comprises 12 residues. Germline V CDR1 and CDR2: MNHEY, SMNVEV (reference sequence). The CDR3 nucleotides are TGTGCCAGCAGTTCCGGATCCTACGAGCAGTACTTC. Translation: CASSSGSYEQYF.

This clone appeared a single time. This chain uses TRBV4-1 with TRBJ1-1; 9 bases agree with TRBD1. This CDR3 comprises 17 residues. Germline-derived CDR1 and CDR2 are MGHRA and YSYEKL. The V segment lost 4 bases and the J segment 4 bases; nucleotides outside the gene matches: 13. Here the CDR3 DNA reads TGCGCCAGCAGCCCCCGGGACAGGGAATACCCAAGCACTGAAGCTTTCTTT. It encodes CASSPRDREYPSTEAFF.

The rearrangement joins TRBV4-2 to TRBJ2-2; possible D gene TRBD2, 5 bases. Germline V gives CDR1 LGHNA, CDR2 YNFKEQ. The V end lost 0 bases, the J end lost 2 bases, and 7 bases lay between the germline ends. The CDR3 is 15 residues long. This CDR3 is CASSQDRTNTGELFF. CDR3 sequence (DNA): TGTGCCAGCAGCCAAGATAGGACTAACACCGGGGAGCTGTTTTTT.

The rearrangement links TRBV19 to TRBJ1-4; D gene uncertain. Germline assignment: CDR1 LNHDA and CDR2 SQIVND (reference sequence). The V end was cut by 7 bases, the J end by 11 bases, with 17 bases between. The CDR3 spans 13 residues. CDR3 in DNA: TGTGCCAGTATCGGATCCGGCAGAGGGAAACTGTTTTTT. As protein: CASIGSGRGKLFF.

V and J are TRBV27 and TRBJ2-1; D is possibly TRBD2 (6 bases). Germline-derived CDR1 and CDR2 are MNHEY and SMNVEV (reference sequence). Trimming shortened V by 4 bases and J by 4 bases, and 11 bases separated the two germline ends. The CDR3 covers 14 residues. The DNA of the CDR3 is TGTGCCAGCAGTTCCCGGGACTCTTACAATGAGCAGTTCTTC. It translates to CASSSRDSYNEQFF.

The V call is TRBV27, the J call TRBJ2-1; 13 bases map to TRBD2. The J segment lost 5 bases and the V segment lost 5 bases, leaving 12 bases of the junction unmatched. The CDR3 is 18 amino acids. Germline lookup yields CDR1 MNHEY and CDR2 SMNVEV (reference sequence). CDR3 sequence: CASSPYGLAGVVHNEQFF. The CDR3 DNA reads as TGTGCCAGCAGTCCCTACGGACTAGCGGGAGTCGTACACAATGAGCAGTTCTTC.

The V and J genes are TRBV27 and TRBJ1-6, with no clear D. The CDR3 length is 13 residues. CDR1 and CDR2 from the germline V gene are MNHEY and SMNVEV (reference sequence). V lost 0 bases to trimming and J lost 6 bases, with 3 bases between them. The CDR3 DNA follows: TGTGCCAGCAGTTTATCACGTAATTCACCCCTCCACTTT. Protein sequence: CASSLSRNSPLHF.

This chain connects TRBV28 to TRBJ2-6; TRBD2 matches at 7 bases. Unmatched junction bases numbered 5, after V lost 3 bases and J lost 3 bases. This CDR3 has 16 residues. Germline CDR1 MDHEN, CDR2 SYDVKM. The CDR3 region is CASSFYGDYGANVLTF. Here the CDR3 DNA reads TGTGCCAGCAGTTTTTATGGGGACTATGGGGCCAACGTCCTGACTTTC.

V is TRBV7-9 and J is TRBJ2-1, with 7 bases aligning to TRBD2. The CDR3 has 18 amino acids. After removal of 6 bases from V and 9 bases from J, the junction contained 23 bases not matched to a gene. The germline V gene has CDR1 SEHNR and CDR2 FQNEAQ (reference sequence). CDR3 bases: TGTGCCAGCAGACTAGGGAGGGAGGGCCTATCTAATTCTGGTGAGCAGTTCTTC. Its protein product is CASRLGREGLSNSGEQFF. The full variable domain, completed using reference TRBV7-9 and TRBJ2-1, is DTGVSQNPRHKITKRGQNVTFRCDPISEHNRLYWYRQTLGQGPEFLTYFQNEAQLEKSRLLSDRFSAERPKGSFSTLEIQRTEQGDSAMYLCASRLGREGLSNSGEQFFGPGTRLTVL.

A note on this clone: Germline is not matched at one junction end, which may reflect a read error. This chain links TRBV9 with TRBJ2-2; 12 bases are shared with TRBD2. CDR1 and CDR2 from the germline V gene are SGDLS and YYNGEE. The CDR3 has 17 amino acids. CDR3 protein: CASSDPSGRANTGGLFF. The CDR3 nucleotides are TGTGCCAGCAGCGACCCTAGCGGGAGGGCGAACACCGGGGGGCTGTTTTTT.

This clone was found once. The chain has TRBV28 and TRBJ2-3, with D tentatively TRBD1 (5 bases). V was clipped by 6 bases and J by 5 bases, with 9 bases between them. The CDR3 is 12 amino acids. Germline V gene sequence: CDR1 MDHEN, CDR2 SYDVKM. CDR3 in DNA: TGTGCCAGCAGCCAGGGTAGAGATACGCAGTATTTT. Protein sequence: CASSQGRDTQYF.

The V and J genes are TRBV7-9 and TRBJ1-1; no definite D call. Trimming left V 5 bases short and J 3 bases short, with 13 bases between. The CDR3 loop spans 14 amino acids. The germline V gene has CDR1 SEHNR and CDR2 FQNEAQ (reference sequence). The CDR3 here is CASSVTSRHTEAFF. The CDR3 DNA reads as TGTGCCAGCAGCGTGACCAGTCGGCACACTGAAGCTTTCTTT.

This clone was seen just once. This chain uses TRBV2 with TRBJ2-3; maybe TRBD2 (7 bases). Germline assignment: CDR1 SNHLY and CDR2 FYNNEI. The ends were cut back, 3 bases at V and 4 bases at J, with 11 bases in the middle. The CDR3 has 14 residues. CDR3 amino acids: CASSDGGQADTQYF. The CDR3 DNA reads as TGTGCCAGCAGTGACGGGGGGCAAGCAGATACGCAGTATTTT. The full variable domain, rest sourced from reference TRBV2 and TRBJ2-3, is EPEVTQTPSHQVTQMGQEVILRCVPISNHLYFYWYRQILGQKVEFLVSFYNNEISEKSEIFDDQFSVERPDGSNFTLKIRSTKLEDSAMYFCASSDGGQADTQYFGPGTRLTVL.

CDR3 coding DNA: TGCGCCAGCAGTTCGGACAGGGATGGCTACACCTTC. Protein: CASSSDRDGYTF. The chain uses TRBV5-1 and TRBJ1-2, with TRBD1 matching 8 bases. From germline, CDR1 is SGHRS and CDR2 YFSETQ. The V gene end was trimmed by 5 bases and the J gene end by 6 bases; junction bases not matched to a gene: 3. This CDR3 has 12 residues.

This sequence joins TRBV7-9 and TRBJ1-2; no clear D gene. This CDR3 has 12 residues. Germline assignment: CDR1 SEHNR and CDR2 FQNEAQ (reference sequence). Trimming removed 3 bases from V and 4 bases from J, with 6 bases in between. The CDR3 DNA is TGTGCCAGCAGCTTCGTCACCTATGGCTACACCTTC. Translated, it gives CASSFVTYGYTF.

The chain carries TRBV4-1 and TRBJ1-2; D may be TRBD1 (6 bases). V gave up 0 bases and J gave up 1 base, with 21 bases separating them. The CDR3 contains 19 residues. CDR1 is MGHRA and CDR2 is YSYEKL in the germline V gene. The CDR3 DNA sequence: TGCGCCAGCAGCCAAGACCAATTGGGACACCTGCTCGGTAACTATGGCTACACCTTC. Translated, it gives CASSQDQLGHLLGNYGYTF.

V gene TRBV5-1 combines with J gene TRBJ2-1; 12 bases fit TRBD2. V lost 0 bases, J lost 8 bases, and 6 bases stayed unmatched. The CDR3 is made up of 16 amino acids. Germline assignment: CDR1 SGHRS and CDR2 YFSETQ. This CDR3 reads CASSLDWTSGNDEQFF. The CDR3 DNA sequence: TGCGCCAGCAGCTTGGACTGGACTAGCGGGAACGATGAGCAGTTCTTC.

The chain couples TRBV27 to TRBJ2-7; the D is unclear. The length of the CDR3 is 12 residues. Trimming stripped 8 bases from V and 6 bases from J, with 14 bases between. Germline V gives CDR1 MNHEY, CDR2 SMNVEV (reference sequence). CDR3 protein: CASGPALGEQYF. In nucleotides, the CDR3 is TGTGCCAGCGGGCCTGCTTTGGGCGAGCAGTACTTC.

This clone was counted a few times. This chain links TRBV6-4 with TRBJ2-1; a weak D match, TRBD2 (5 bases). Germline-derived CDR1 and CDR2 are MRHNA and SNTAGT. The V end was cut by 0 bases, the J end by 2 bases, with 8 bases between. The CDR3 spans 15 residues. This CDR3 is CASSDSGSPYNEQFF. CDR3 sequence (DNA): TGTGCCAGCAGTGACTCGGGGAGTCCCTACAATGAGCAGTTCTTC.

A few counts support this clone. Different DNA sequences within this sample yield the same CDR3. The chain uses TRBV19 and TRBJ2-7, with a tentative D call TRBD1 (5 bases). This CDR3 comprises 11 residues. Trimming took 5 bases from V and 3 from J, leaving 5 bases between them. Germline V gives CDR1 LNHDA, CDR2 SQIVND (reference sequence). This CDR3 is CASSDSYEQYF. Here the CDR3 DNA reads TGTGCCAGTAGTGACAGCTACGAGCAGTACTTC.

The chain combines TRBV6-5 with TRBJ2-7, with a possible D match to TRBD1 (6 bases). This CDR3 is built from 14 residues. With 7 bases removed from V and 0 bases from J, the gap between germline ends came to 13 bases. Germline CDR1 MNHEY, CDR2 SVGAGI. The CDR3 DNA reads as TGTGCCAGCAAAGACAGGTTGAGCTCCTACGAGCAGTACTTC. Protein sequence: CASKDRLSSYEQYF.